This T cell receptor (beta chain) was found in a study of cytomegalovirus exposure and HLA in healthy donors. Overall study context: Earlier work reported around 110 million unique TCR beta sequences from 150 million to 200 million T cells. Study results and limitations: Cytomegalovirus association was assigned to more than 150 TCR beta chains. When the data were analyzed later, several of the most significant clusters appeared to be linked to common viral pathogens.

The CDR3 contains 16 residues. Losses at the gene ends were 5 bases for V and 2 bases for J; bases not matched to a gene: 8. Looked up from germline, CDR1 is PRHDT and CDR2 is FYEKMQ (reference sequence). Comment on this clone: Antigen unknown.

The donors (healthy individuals) were bone marrow donors. PCR primers comprised 60 Vbeta and 13 Jbeta primers. The data were produced by immunoSEQ multiplex PCR, yet TCRdb's version contains in-frame clones alone and is incomplete. The repertoire has roughly 110,000 clones, around three quarters of them found once; the top ten carry around 5%. The V call is TRBV13, the J call TRBJ2-3; 9 positions match TRBD2. The receptor's source is a man aged 25 to 40 in good health and CMV-seropositive. The specimen sequenced was PBMCs. CDR3 in amino acids: CASSPLLAGVTDTQYF. The DNA for the CDR3 is TGTGCCAGCAGCCCCCTCTTAGCGGGGGTCACAGATACGCAGTATTTT.